Here is one T cell receptor (beta chain) with its context. What it recognizes is unknown. Other DNA sequences of this sample code for an identical CDR3. Trimming cost V 6 bases and J 3 bases, with 9 bases left between them. Germline CDR1 is DFQATT and CDR2 is SNEGSKA (reference sequence). CDR3 length equals 11 residues. The record originates from a study of shared clonotypes between healthy human individuals. Overall study findings and caveats: Sampling covered blood only; tissue repertoires likely differ.

In the study's own analysis: ImmunoSEQ sequences covered only the junction and lacked quality scores; filtering therefore differed. The table came from immunoSEQ multiplex PCR; TCRdb's copy has only in-frame clones and leaves some out. V, J and clone size derive from that table, while D and trimming were established from the DNA sequence. The table lists fewer than 1.6 million clones, 98% of them singletons, with about 0.4% in the top ten. Sample: naive CD4+ T cells sorted from blood. Stated subset: CD45RA+ positively selected. The receptor comes from a man aged 25-40 years in good health. The V call is TRBV20-1, the J call TRBJ2-7; D might be TRBD1 (5 bases). CDR3 nucleotides: TGCAGTGCCAGGGTGGACTACGAGCAGTACTTC. Amino acid sequence: CSARVDYEQYF.